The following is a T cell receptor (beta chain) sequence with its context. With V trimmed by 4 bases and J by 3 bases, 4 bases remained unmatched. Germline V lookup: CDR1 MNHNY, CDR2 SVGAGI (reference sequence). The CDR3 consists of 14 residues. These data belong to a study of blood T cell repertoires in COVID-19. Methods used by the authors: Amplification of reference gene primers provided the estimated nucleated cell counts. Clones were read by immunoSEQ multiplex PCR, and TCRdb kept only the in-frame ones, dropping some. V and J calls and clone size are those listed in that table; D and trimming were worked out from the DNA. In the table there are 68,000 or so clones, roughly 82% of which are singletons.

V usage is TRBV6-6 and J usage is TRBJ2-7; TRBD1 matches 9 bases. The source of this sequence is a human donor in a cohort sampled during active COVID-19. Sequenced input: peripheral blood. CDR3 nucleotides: TGTGCCAGCAGTTCAGGACAGGGGTTCTACGAGCAGTACTTC. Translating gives CASSSGQGFYEQYF.